This entry lists 20 T cell receptor beta chains sequenced from one sample in a study of blood T cell repertoires in COVID-19. Sequencing was performed with immunoSEQ multiplex PCR; in TCRdb, only in-frame clones are kept and a portion is missing. This table holds roughly 120,000 clones, roughly nine tenths found once. The sample was peripheral blood. Receptors were obtained from a man between 65 and 85 years old with active or convalescent COVID-19.

V gene TRBV28 combines with J gene TRBJ1-6, with D unclear. CDR1 and CDR2 from the germline V gene are MDHEN and SYDVKM. This CDR3 is 13 amino acids long. Trimming took off 1 base at V and 11 bases at J, with 9 bases between the two ends. Here the CDR3 DNA reads TGTGCCAGCAGTTTATTAAAAAGCACACCCCTCCACTTT. Protein: CASSLLKSTPLHF.

This sequence joins TRBV19 and TRBJ1-5, with D perhaps TRBD1 (6 bases). The ends were cut back, 8 bases at V and 2 bases at J, with 19 bases in the middle. The CDR3 covers 16 residues. Germline lookup yields CDR1 LNHDA and CDR2 SQIVND (reference sequence). CDR3 loop: CASLVRGDWGNQPQHF. CDR3 DNA: TGTGCCAGTCTGGTCAGGGGCGATTGGGGCAATCAGCCCCAGCATTTT.

A few counts support this clone. The chain carries TRBV19 and TRBJ2-7; 9 bases align to TRBD1. The germline V gene encodes CDR1 LNHDA and CDR2 SQIVND (reference sequence). There are 17 residues in the CDR3. J lost 4 bases, V lost 10 bases, and 20 bases had no gene match. Written as DNA, the CDR3 is TGTGCCACCACGGCGCGAGGGACAGGGATCCGACCTTACGAGCAGTACTTC. This gives the protein CATTARGTGIRPYEQYF.

The V gene is TRBV28, the J gene TRBJ1-2, with TRBD1 matching 9 bases. Germline V CDR1 and CDR2: MDHEN, SYDVKM. V lost 6 bases, J lost 3 bases, and 11 bases stayed unmatched. The CDR3 length is 16 residues. The CDR3: CASSLHTGGADYGYTF. The DNA for the CDR3 is TGTGCCAGCAGCCTACATACAGGGGGCGCGGACTATGGCTACACCTTC.

The rearrangement links TRBV5-1 to TRBJ2-5, with D perhaps TRBD2 (6 bases). Germline V gives CDR1 SGHRS, CDR2 YFSETQ. The length of the CDR3 is 15 residues. The V end lost 0 bases, the J end lost 5 bases, and 14 bases lay between the germline ends. The CDR3 is CASSLDGAREETQYF. The CDR3 coding sequence is TGCGCCAGCAGCTTGGATGGGGCCCGGGAGGAGACCCAGTACTTC.

The rearrangement links TRBV7-2 to TRBJ2-7, with 9 bases fitting TRBD2. CDR1 and CDR2 from the germline V gene are SGHTA and FQGNSA. J lost 2 bases, V lost 5 bases, and 10 bases had no gene match. The CDR3 runs 16 residues. The CDR3 DNA is TGTGCCAGCAGCACACGCACTAGCGGGCTCACCTACGAGCAGTACTTC. This sequence encodes CASSTRTSGLTYEQYF.

The V gene is TRBV12-3 or TRBV12-4, the J gene TRBJ1-6; 8 bases are shared with TRBD1. V trimming: 5 bases; J trimming: 11 bases; junction bases outside the gene matches: 2. The CDR3 is 12 amino acids. CDR3 protein: CASSDRGTPLHF. In DNA, the CDR3 is TGTGCCAGCAGTGACAGGGGAACACCCCTCCACTTT.

The V call is TRBV6-5, the J call TRBJ2-2; no firm D call. Germline V lookup: CDR1 MNHEY, CDR2 SVGAGI. The V end lost 6 bases, the J end lost 9 bases, and 8 bases lay between the germline ends. The CDR3 runs to 11 residues. In DNA, the CDR3 is TGTGCCAGCAGAGACTCGTGGGAGCTGTTTTTT. Translation gives CASRDSWELFF.

This chain joins TRBV7-9 and TRBJ1-4; 7 nucleotides align to TRBD1. Per the germline V gene, CDR1 is SEHNR and CDR2 is FQNEAQ (reference sequence). The V segment lost 8 bases and the J segment 3 bases; nucleotides outside the gene matches: 6. The CDR3 runs to 14 residues. This chain's CDR3 is CASGLGTANEKLFF. The CDR3 coding sequence is TGTGCCAGCGGGTTGGGGACAGCTAATGAAAAACTGTTTTTT.

This clone was recorded once. The DNA for the CDR3 is TGTGCCACCAGCAGAGAGGGACTCCAAGAGACCCAGTACTTC. Translating it yields CATSREGLQETQYF. The V call is TRBV15, the J call TRBJ2-5; weak D call: TRBD2 (6 bases). The V end lost 0 bases, the J end lost 1 base, and 6 bases lay between the germline ends. CDR3 size: 14 residues. Germline V CDR1 and CDR2: LNHNV, YYDKDF (reference sequence). Full variable domain (outside the CDR3, taken from reference TRBV15 and TRBJ2-5): DAMVIQNPRYQVTQFGKPVTLSCSQTLNHNVMYWYQQKSSQAPKLLFHYYDKDFNNEADTPDNFQSRRPNTSFCFLDIRSPGLGDTAMYLCATSREGLQETQYFGPGTRLLVL.

The chain is built from TRBV24-1 and TRBJ2-3; 8 bases agree with TRBD1. The CDR3 length is 16 residues. After removal of 1 base from V and 3 bases from J, the junction contained 5 bases not matched to a gene. Germline loops: CDR1 KGHDR, CDR2 SFDVKD. CDR3 protein: CATSDLSDRATDTQYF. CDR3 bases: TGTGCCACCAGTGATTTATCGGACAGGGCGACAGATACGCAGTATTTT.

The chain employs TRBV29-1 and TRBJ2-2, with a weak D call TRBD2 (5 bases). There are 13 residues in the CDR3. Germline assignment: CDR1 SQVTM and CDR2 ANQGSEA. V was clipped by 5 bases and J by 0 bases, with 7 bases between them. As DNA, the CDR3 is TGCAGCGTTTGGACTGCGAACACCGGGGAGCTGTTTTTT. As protein: CSVWTANTGELFF.

The CDR3 nucleotides read TGTGCCAGCAGTCCCCTAACCCAGACAGGGGGCCCTGGAAACACCATATATTTT. Amino acid sequence: CASSPLTQTGGPGNTIYF. The chain joins TRBV6-6 to TRBJ1-3; 10 bases fit TRBD1. This CDR3 spans 18 amino acids. Per the germline V gene, CDR1 is MNHNY and CDR2 is SVGAGI (reference sequence). V lost 5 bases to trimming and J lost 2 bases; unmatched junction nucleotides: 12.

The genes are TRBV27 and TRBJ1-2; TRBD1 agrees at 9 bases. The CDR3 contains 20 residues. CDR1 is MNHEY and CDR2 is SMNVEV in the germline V gene (reference sequence). The V and J ends lost 4 bases and 0 bases, in that order; junction bases with no gene match: 18. CDR3 protein: CASSSRVGQGKAEANYGYTF. CDR3 DNA sequence: TGTGCCAGCAGTTCACGAGTGGGACAGGGTAAGGCTGAAGCTAACTATGGCTACACCTTC.

This rearrangement joins TRBV28 to TRBJ1-2, with D perhaps matching TRBD1 (6 bases). The CDR3 is 13 residues long. Germline CDR1 MDHEN, CDR2 SYDVKM. V lost 7 bases and J 6 bases, leaving 15 bases between the germline ends. CDR3 protein: CASTPTGSDGYTF. CDR3 sequence (DNA): TGTGCCAGCACTCCTACAGGGTCTGATGGCTACACCTTC.

The rearrangement joins TRBV28 to TRBJ1-3; 9 nucleotides match TRBD1. After removal of 7 bases from V and 0 bases from J, the junction contained 13 bases not matched to a gene. Germline CDR1 and CDR2: MDHEN and SYDVKM. This CDR3 has 18 residues. The CDR3 DNA sequence: TGTGCCAGCACCCCGGGACAGGGAATCGACGCCTCTGGAAACACCATATATTTT. Protein product: CASTPGQGIDASGNTIYF.

This chain uses TRBV3-1 (or the pseudogene TRBV3-2) with TRBJ1-1, with 9 bases fitting TRBD1. This CDR3 is 14 amino acids long. CDR1 is LGHDT, CDR2 YNNKEL, per germline (reference sequence). V lost 4 bases and J lost 1; bases outside the gene matches: 1. The CDR3 here is CASSLTGGNTEAFF. In DNA, the CDR3 is TGTGCCAGCAGCCTGACAGGGGGGAACACTGAAGCTTTCTTT.

The chain links TRBV6-5 to TRBJ2-1, with D possibly matching TRBD2 (5 bases). This CDR3 region has 12 residues. The V end lost 6 bases, the J end lost 6 bases, and 9 bases lay between the germline ends. CDR1 and CDR2 from the germline V gene are MNHEY and SVGAGI. CDR3 sequence (DNA): TGTGCCAGCAGCTATGGAGGCAATGAGCAGTTCTTC. This sequence encodes CASSYGGNEQFF.

The chain couples TRBV7-2 to TRBJ2-2; 14 bases match TRBD2. J was trimmed by 1 base and V by 0 bases; bases with no gene match: 4. The CDR3 covers 19 residues. CDR1 and CDR2 (germline): SGHTA, FQGNSA. The DNA of the CDR3 is TGTGCCAGCAGCTTAGCGTTGACTAGCGGGAGGGGGAACACCGGGGAGCTGTTTTTT. It codes for CASSLALTSGRGNTGELFF.

V gene TRBV7-9 combines with J gene TRBJ1-5; D call uncertain. With 5 bases removed from V and 4 bases from J, the gap between germline ends came to 9 bases. Per the germline V gene, CDR1 is SEHNR and CDR2 is FQNEAQ (reference sequence). This CDR3 comprises 13 residues. CDR3 residues: CASSITGNQPQHF. In DNA form, the CDR3 reads TGTGCCAGCAGCATTACGGGTAATCAGCCCCAGCATTTT.